The text below deals with one TCR beta chain. The clone's antigen remains unknown. The input lacks base qualities; no much larger clone sits a single base away. Receptor amplification or capture employed the immunoSEQ multiplex PCR assay. Drawn from immuneACCESS, this table holds only the in-frame rearrangements with V and J called that TCRdb kept. Clones are partly lost; checked studies trace under half to an unresolved V gene and leave the rest unexplained. This sample lists 65,000 to 85,000 clones; roughly 90% were detected once. The ten largest clones take up 8% to 10% of the sample. The data were taken from a study of T cell changes during pregnancy in multiple sclerosis (dated by TCRdb to between 2018 and 2020). About the study as a whole: The study looked at changes in the T cell repertoire across pregnancy in women with multiple sclerosis.

V lost 5 bases and J lost 7 bases, and the count of bases not matched to a germline gene is 4. The CDR3, from cysteine to phenylalanine, totals 15 residues. Only the CDR3 region is kept as DNA, spanning 45 bases read in frame from base 1. From a lookup of the germline V gene, CDR1 and CDR2 are SNHLY and FYNNEI. The V gene is TRBV2 and the J gene is TRBJ1-6; TRBD1 fits 11 bases in the junction. Here the sequenced sample was peripheral blood, taken after pregnancy. This receptor was taken from a female donor in good health, enrolled as a control in a pregnancy study. CDR3 loop: CASSYWDRGNSPLHF. The DNA sequence is TGTGCCAGCAGTTATTGGGACAGGGGGAATTCACCCCTCCACTTT.